This record covers a single T cell receptor beta chain. The record originates from a study of blood T cell repertoires in COVID-19. For the study at large: COVID-19 samples from acute and convalescent phases originated in the United States, Italy and Spain.

The ends lost 6 bases at V and 7 bases at J; junction bases unmatched: 4. The germline CDR1 and CDR2 sequences are SNHLY and FYNNEI. The CDR3 consists of 13 residues. Assay used: immunoSEQ multiplex PCR; TCRdb lists only in-frame clones, some missing. The data hold around 500,000 clones, with roughly 88% observed a single time. This TCR derives from a middle-aged woman who had recovered from COVID-19. The chain carries TRBV2 and TRBJ2-7; 12 bases align to TRBD1. The sequenced sample consisted of PBMCs or T cells enriched from blood (not recorded which). Here the CDR3 DNA reads TGTGCCAGCAGCCGGGACAGGGGGCGTGAGCAGTACTTC. It yields the protein CASSRDRGREQYF.